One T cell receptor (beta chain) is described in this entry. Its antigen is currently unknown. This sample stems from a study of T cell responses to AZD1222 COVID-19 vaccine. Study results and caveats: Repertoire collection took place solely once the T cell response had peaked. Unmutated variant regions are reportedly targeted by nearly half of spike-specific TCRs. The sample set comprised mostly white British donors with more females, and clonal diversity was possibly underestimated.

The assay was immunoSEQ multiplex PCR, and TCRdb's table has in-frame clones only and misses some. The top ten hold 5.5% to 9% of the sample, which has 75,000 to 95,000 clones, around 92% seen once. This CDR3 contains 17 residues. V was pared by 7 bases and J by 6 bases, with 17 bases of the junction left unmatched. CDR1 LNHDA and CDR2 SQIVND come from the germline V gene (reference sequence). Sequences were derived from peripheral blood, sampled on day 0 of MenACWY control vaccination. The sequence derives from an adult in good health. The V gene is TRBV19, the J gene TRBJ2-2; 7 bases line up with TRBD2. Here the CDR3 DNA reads TGTGCCAGTATAAGGGGCTGGGCGGGAGTAGCCCCCGGGGAGCTGTTTTTT. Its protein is CASIRGWAGVAPGELFF.